This record covers a single T cell receptor (beta chain). The data belong to a study of blood T cell repertoires in COVID-19. The assay was immunoSEQ multiplex PCR, and TCRdb's table has in-frame clones only and misses some. The repertoire holds 180,000 or so clones, with about three quarters as singletons. Sample: peripheral blood. The source of this sequence is a woman aged 50 to 60 with active or convalescent COVID-19.

The DNA of the CDR3 is TGTGCCAGTAGTATAGGAAGGGGGCGCGGCACCGGGGAGCTGTTTTTT. Protein sequence: CASSIGRGRGTGELFF. The rearrangement joins TRBV19 to TRBJ2-2; 7 bases agree with TRBD1. The junction had 6 bases not matched to a gene; V was cut back by 1 base and J by 4 bases. The CDR3 spans 16 residues. Germline CDR1 is LNHDA and CDR2 is SQIVND (reference sequence).